This T cell receptor beta chain was recorded in a study of graft-versus-host responses after intestinal transplantation. On the study more broadly: For two to three years after anti-thymocyte globulin induction, all recipients took tacrolimus and steroids. Points from the study as a whole: GvH clone levels peaked in circulation, and this peak was associated with early post-transplant HvG declines.

Repertoires were generated with immunoSEQ multiplex PCR, while TCRdb's copy carries only in-frame clones and drops some. The sample holds some 90,000 clones, 80% to 95% seen once. There are a few counts of this clone. The antigen remains unidentified. Germline CDR1 and CDR2: SEHNR and FQNEAQ (reference sequence). This CDR3 region has 13 residues. Trimming left V 5 bases short and J 1 base short, with 8 bases between. V gene TRBV7-9 combines with J gene TRBJ1-1, with D hard to call. This TCR came from a human donor who was the organ donor for an intestinal transplant. Sequenced here: unstimulated CD8+ T cells sorted from spleen or lymph node cells, sampled before transplant. The CDR3 protein is CASSPYRNTEAFF. The CDR3 DNA reads TGTGCCAGCAGCCCCTATCGGAACACTGAAGCTTTCTTT.